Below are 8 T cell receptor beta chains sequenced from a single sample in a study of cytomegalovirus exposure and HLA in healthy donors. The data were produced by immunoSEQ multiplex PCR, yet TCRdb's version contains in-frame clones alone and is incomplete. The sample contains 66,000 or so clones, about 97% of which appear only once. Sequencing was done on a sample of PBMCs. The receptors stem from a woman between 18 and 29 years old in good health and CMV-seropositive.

DNA for the CDR3: TGTGCCAGCAGTCACAGGACCAGGAGGAACACTGAAGCTTTCTTT. This gives the protein CASSHRTRRNTEAFF. The gene calls are TRBV6-5 and TRBJ1-1; a weak D match, TRBD1 (5 bases). The germline V and J ends were trimmed by 5 bases and 1 base, with 14 bases remaining between them. The germline V gene has CDR1 MNHEY and CDR2 SVGAGI. CDR3 length: 15 residues.

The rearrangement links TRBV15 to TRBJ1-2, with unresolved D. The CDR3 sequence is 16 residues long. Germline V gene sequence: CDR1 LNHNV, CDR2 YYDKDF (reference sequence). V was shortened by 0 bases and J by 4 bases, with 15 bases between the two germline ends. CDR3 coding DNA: TGTGCCACCAGCAGAGATGTTGGAGCCGGGATCTATGGCTACACCTTC. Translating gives CATSRDVGAGIYGYTF.

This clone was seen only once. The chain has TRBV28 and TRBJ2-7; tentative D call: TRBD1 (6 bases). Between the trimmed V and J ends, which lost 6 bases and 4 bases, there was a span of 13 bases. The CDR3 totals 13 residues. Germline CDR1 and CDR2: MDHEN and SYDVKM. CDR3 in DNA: TGTGCCAGCAGGGGTATACAGGGTTACGAGCAGTACTTC. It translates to CASRGIQGYEQYF.

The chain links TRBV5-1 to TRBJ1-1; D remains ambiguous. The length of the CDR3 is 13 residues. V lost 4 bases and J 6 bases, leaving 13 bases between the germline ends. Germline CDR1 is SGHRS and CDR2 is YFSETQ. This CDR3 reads CASSREEGAEAFF. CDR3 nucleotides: TGCGCCAGCAGCCGGGAAGAGGGCGCTGAAGCTTTCTTT. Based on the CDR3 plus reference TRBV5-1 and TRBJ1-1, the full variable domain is KAGVTQTPRYLIKTRGQQVTLSCSPISGHRSVSWYQQTPGQGLQFLFEYFSETQRNKGNFPGRFSGRQFSNSRSEMNVSTLELGDSALYLCASSREEGAEAFFGQGTRLTVV.

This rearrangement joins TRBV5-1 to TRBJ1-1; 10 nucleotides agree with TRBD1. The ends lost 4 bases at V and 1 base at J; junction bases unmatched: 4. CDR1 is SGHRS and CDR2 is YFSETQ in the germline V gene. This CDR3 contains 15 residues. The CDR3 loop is CASSERTGGNTEAFF. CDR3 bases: TGCGCCAGCAGCGAAAGGACAGGGGGGAACACTGAAGCTTTCTTT.

In nucleotides, the CDR3 is TGTGCCAGCAGTTTATGGGGACAAGGCTGGGGGAACGAGCAGTTCTTC. It is translated as CASSLWGQGWGNEQFF. This chain uses TRBV28 with TRBJ2-1; D possibly corresponds to TRBD1 (6 bases). Germline CDR1 is MDHEN and CDR2 is SYDVKM. The CDR3 runs 16 residues. V was pared by 0 bases and J by 10 bases, with 19 bases between.

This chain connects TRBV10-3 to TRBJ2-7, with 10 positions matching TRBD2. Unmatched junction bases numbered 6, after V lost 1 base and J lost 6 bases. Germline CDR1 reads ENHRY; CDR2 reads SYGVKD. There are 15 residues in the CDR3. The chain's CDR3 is CAISEWSGRAGEQYF. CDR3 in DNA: TGTGCCATCAGTGAGTGGAGCGGGAGGGCAGGCGAGCAGTACTTC.

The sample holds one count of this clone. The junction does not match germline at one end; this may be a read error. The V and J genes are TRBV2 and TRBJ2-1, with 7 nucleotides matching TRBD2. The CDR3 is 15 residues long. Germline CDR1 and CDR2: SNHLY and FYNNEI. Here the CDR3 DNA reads TGTGCCGGCAGTGAGAGCCTAGCGGCCTACAATGAGCAGTTCTTC. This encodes CAGSESLAAYNEQFF.